The 5 T cell receptor beta chains reported below all come from one sample, sequenced in a study of T cell changes during pregnancy in multiple sclerosis. Some clones are missing from TCRdb's copy, which holds only in-frame ones; the method was immunoSEQ multiplex PCR. The sample consists of some 30,000 clones, roughly 91% of them appearing once. Sequencing was performed on CD8+ T cells from peripheral blood mononuclear cells, taken in the second trimester of pregnancy. The source is a female donor in good health, enrolled as a control in a pregnancy study.

The chain couples TRBV30 to TRBJ2-1, with 8 bases identical to TRBD2. This CDR3 spans 15 amino acids. V dropped 3 bases and J dropped 7; count of bases not matched to a gene: 11. Germline assignment: CDR1 GTSNPN and CDR2 SVGIG (reference sequence). The chain's CDR3 is CAWRGWRGVTNEQFF. The CDR3 DNA sequence: TGTGCCTGGAGAGGCTGGCGGGGGGTAACAAATGAGCAGTTCTTC.

The rearrangement links TRBV27 to TRBJ2-2; D is uncertain. The CDR3 totals 15 residues. V was pared by 7 bases and J by 1 base, with 13 bases between. In germline, CDR1 is MNHEY, CDR2 SMNVEV (reference sequence). The CDR3 here is CASIPRSGNTGELFF. In DNA, the CDR3 is TGTGCCAGCATCCCGCGTTCGGGGAACACCGGGGAGCTGTTTTTT.

The V and J genes are TRBV7-6 and TRBJ2-2; no clear D gene. This CDR3 is built from 16 residues. The germline CDR1 and CDR2 sequences are SGHVS and FNYEAQ. Trimming cost V 2 bases and J 0 bases, with 10 bases left between them. CDR3 protein: CASSLLPDTNTGELFF. Written as DNA, the CDR3 is TGTGCCAGCAGCTTATTGCCAGATACGAACACCGGGGAGCTGTTTTTT.

V usage is TRBV6-5 and J usage is TRBJ2-7; TRBD1 matches at 7 bases. After removal of 6 bases from V and 2 bases from J, the junction contained 4 bases not matched to a gene. Germline V gene sequence: CDR1 MNHEY, CDR2 SVGAGI. The CDR3 has 13 residues. DNA of the CDR3: TGTGCCAGCAGCCGACAGGGACCCTACGAGCAGTACTTC. Translating it yields CASSRQGPYEQYF.

DNA of the CDR3: TGTGCCAGCAGTTATGGGACAGGGGGAATCTATGGCTACACCTTC. Encoded protein: CASSYGTGGIYGYTF. V is TRBV6-5 and J is TRBJ1-2; 11 bases match TRBD1. With V trimmed by 3 bases and J by 4 bases, 4 bases remained unmatched. This CDR3 contains 15 residues. Per germline, CDR1 MNHEY and CDR2 SVGAGI.